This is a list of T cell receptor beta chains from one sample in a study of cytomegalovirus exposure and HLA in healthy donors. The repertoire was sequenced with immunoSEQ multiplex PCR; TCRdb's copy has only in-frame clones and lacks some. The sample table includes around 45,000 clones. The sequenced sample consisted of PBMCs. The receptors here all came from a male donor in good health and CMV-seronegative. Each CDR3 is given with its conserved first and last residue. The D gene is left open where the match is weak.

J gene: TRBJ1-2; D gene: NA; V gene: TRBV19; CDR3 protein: CASRIGSLDYGYTF; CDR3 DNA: TGTGCCAGTAGAATAGGGTCACTGGACTATGGCTACACCTTC
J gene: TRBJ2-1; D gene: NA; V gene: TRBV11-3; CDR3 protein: CASSPGDEFSYNEQFF; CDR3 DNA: TGTGCCAGCAGCCCGGGGGACGAGTTTTCCTACAATGAGCAGTTCTTC
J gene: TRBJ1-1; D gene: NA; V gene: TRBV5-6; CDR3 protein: CASRLGVMNTEAFF; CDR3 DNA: TGTGCCAGCAGGTTAGGGGTAATGAACACTGAAGCTTTCTTT
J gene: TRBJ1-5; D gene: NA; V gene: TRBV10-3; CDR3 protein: CAISELAGNQPQHF; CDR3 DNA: TGTGCCATCAGTGAACTAGCAGGCAATCAGCCCCAGCATTTT
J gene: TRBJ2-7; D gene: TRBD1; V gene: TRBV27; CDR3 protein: CASSVAGGDYEQYF; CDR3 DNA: TGTGCCAGCAGTGTGGCAGGGGGTGACTACGAGCAGTACTTC
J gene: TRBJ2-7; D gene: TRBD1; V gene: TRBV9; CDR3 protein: CASSATGVARNEQYF; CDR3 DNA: TGTGCCAGCAGCGCTACAGGGGTCGCGCGGAACGAGCAGTACTTC
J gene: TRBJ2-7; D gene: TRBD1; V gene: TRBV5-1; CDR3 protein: CASSWTGVDEQYF; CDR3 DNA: TGCGCCAGCAGCTGGACAGGGGTAGACGAGCAGTACTTC
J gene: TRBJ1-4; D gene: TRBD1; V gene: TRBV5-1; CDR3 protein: CASSWTGTATNEKLFF; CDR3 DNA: TGCGCCAGCAGCTGGACAGGGACCGCAACTAATGAAAAACTGTTTTTT
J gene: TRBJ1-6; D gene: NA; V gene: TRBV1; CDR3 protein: CTSSQDIARSNSPLHF; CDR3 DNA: TGCACCAGCAGCCAAGATATCGCCAGGTCGAATTCACCCCTCCACTTT
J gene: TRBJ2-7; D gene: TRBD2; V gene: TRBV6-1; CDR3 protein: CASSEESGGAHEQYF; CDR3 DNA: TGTGCCAGCAGTGAAGAAAGCGGGGGGGCGCACGAGCAGTACTTC
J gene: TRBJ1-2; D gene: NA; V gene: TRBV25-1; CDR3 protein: CASDSPGGYTF; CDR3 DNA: TGTGCCAGCGATAGTCCGGGAGGCTACACCTTC
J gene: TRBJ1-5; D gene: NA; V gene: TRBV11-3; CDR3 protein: CASPRGGESNQPQHF; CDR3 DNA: TGTGCCAGCCCCAGAGGAGGTGAGAGCAATCAGCCCCAGCATTTT
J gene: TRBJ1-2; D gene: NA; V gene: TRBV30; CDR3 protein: CAWSVLRGYTF; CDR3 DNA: TGTGCCTGGAGTGTACTTCGGGGCTACACCTTC
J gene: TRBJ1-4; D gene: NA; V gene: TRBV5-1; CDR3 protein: CASSLSGGTREKLFF; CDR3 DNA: TGCGCCAGCAGCTTGTCTGGGGGGACGCGGGAAAAACTGTTTTTT
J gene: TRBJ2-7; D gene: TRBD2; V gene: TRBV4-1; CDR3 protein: CASSQGGGLDEQYF; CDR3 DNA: TGCGCCAGCAGCCAAGGCGGGGGGTTGGACGAGCAGTACTTC
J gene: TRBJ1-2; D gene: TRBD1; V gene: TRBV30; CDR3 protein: CAWRRDRATTNYGYTF; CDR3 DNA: TGTGCCTGGAGGCGGGACAGGGCGACAACTAACTATGGCTACACCTTC
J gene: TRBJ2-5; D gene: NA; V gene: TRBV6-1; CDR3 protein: CASNRAIETQYF; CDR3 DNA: TGTGCCAGCAACAGGGCAATTGAGACCCAGTACTTC
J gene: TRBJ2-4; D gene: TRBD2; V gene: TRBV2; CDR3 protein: CASTGGFGKNIQYF; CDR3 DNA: TGTGCCAGCACGGGAGGGTTCGGCAAAAACATTCAGTACTTC
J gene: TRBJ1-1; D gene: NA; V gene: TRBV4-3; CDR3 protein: CASSPGSGEAFF; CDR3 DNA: TGCGCCAGCAGCCCAGGAAGCGGTGAAGCTTTCTTT
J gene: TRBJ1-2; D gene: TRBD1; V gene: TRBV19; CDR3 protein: CASRDRENSGYTF; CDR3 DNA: TGTGCCAGCCGGGACAGGGAGAACTCTGGCTACACCTTC
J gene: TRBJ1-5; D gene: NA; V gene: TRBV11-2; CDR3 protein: CASSPTSSNQPQHF; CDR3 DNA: TGTGCCAGCAGCCCGACATCGAGCAATCAGCCCCAGCATTTT
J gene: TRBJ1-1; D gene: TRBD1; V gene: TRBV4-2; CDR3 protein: CASSPGQGEYTEAFF; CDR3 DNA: TGTGCCAGCAGCCCAGGACAGGGAGAGTACACTGAAGCTTTCTTT
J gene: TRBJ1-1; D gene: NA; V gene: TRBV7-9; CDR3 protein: CASSLFMETGAFF; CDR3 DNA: TGTGCCAGCAGCTTATTCATGGAAACGGGAGCTTTCTTT
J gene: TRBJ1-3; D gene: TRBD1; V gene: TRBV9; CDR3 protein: CASSPWTGVTGNTIYF; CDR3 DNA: TGTGCCAGCAGCCCGTGGACAGGGGTGACTGGAAACACCATATATTTT
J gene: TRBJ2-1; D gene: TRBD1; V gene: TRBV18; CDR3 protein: CASSLNRDRDTNEQFF; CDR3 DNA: TGTGCCAGCTCACTGAACCGGGACAGGGATACTAATGAGCAGTTCTTC
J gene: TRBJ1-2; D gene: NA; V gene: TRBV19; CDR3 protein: CASSYRVDGYTF; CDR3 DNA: TGTGCCAGTAGTTACAGGGTGGATGGCTACACCTTC
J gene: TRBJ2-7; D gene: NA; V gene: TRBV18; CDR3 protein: CASSPEQGYEQYF; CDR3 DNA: TGTGCCAGCTCACCAGAACAGGGTTACGAGCAGTACTTC
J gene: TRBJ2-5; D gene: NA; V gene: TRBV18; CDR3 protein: CASSPTTLTSQETQYF; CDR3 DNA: TGTGCCAGCTCACCTACCACACTGACTAGCCAAGAGACCCAGTACTTC
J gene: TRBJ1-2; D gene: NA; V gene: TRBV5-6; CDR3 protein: CASSLRFGGDYGYTF; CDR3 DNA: TGTGCCAGCAGCTTGCGTTTCGGCGGAGACTATGGCTACACCTTC
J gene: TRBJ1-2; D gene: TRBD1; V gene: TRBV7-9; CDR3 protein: CASSLTGGGYTF; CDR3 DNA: TGTGCCAGCAGCCTTACAGGGGGCGGCTACACCTTC
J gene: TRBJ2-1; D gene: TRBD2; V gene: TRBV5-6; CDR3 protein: CASSFLAGAIAYNEQFF; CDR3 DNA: TGTGCCAGCAGCTTTCTAGCGGGCGCGATTGCCTACAATGAGCAGTTCTTC
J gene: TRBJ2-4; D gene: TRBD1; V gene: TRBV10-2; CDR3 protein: CAAGPQGANNIQYF; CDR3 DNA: TGCGCCGCAGGGCCTCAGGGGGCTAACAACATTCAGTACTTC